This T cell receptor (beta chain) was retrieved from a study of blood T cells in healthy people across ages. For the second PCR, which ran for roughly 7 to 11 cycles, a sample-barcoded 5' primer and a J-beta primer mix were used. Each cDNA molecule was tagged by a template-switch adaptor with 12 random nucleotides. TCRdb recomputed calls from the 5' RACE reads with MiXCR, one row per CDR3 protein. Among 550,000 to 600,000 distinct CDR3 sequences, roughly a quarter were seen once, and the ten largest hold around 18%. This clonotype was detected once. Its antigen is not known. This CDR3 is missing its conserved last phenylalanine or tryptophan, likely due to a read error. The donors, aged about 6 to 95, were healthy Caucasians from Russia. General study points: TCR beta diversity, measured per million T cells, fell in a roughly linear way with age. Comparison with aged donors showed that long-lived donors had more naive CD4+ cells and higher diversity.

The V gene's germline CDR1 is SGHRS and CDR2 YFSETQ. CDR3 length: 16 residues. Trimming took 4 bases from V and 7 from J; bases not matched to a gene: 8. The sequence was collected from a woman in her seventies in good health. This chain links TRBV5-1 with TRBJ1-6; TRBD1 matches at 10 bases. The material sequenced was blood. The CDR3 region has the DNA TGCGCCAGCAGCAGGGAAGGACAGGGGGGCAATTCACCCCTCCACCTT. Translating it yields CASSREGQGGNSPLHL.